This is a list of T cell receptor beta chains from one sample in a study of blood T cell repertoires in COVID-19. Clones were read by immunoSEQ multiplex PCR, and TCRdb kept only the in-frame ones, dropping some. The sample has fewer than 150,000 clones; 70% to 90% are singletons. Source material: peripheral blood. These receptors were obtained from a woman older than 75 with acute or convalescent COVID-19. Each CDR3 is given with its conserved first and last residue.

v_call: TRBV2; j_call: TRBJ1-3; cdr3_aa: CASSGQSYSGNTIYF
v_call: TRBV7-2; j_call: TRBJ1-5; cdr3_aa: CASSAQGGQPQHF
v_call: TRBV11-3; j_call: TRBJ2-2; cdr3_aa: CASSLGQNTGELFF
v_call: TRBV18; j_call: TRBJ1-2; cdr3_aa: CASSSLDSYGYTF
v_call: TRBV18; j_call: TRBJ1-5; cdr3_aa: CASSPTGSEQPQHF
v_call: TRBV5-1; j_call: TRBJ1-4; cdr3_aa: CASSLVGTRGEKLFF
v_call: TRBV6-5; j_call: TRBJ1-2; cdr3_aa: CASTPGQNYGYTF
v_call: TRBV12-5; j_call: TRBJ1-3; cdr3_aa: CASGLFYYSGSGNTIYF
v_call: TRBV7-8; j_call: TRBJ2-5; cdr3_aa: CASSLATGGGGETQYF
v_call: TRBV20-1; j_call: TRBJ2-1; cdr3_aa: CSASGQGYEQFF
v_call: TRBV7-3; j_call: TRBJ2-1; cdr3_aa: CASSPRGLAPNEQFF
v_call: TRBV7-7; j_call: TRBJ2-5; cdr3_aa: CASSLGRDRGSQETQYF
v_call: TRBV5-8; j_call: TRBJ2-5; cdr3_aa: CASSLQGQETQYF
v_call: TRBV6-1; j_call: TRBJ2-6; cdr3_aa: CASSEQLPGSGANVLTF
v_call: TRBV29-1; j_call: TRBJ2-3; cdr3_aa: CSVEVGTSADTQYF
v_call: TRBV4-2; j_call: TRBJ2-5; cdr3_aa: CASSQGRETQYF
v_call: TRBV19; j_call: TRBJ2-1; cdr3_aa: CASSTRTSGGNEQFF
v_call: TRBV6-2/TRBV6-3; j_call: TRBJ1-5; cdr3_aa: CASSYGGGALSNQPQHF
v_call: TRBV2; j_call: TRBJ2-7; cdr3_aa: CASGKSGLSYEQYF
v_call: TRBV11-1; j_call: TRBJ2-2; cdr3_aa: CASSLRDSHNTGELFF
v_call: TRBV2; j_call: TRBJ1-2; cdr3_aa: CASSGTVNYGYTF
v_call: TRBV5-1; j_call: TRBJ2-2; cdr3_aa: CASSLTAGWDTGELFF
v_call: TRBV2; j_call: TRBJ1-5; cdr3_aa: CASSGQGGNQPQHF
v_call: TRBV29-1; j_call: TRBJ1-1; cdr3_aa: CSAWDSLNTEAFF
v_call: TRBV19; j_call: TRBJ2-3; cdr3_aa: CASSREDLWGTDTQYF
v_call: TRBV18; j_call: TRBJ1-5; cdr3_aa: CASSPGQGPQPQHF
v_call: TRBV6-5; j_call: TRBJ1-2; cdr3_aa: CASRDRDRYYGYTF
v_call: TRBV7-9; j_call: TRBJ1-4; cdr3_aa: CASSLAPGTGAFNEKLFF
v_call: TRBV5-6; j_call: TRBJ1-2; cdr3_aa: CASSLLTVAPLNYGYTF
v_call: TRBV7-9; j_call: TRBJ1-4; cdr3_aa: CASSSGQGLEKLFF
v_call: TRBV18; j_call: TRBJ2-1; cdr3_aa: CASSPLAGGYNEQFF
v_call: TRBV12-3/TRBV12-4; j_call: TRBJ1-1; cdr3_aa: CASSPLLEAFF
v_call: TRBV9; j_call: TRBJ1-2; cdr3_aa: CASRAGTGYYGYTF
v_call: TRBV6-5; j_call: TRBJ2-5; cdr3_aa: CASTGTGGGKETQYF
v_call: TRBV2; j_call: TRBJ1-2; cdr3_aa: CASRRTDSYGYTF
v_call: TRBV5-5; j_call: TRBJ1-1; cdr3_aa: CASSPVASTAGQGAAFF
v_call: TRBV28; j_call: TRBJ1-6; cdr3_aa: CASSSQGFPPLHF
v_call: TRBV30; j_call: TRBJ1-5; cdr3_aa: CAWSVRGDQPQHF
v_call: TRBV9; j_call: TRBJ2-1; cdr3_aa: CASSVAGQQHNEQFF
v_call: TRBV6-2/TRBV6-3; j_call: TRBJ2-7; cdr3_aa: CASSQSRSPPYEQYF
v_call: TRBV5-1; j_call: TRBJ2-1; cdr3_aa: CASSILAGSYNEQFF
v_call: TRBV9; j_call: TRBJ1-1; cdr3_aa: CASSVAGARNTEAFF
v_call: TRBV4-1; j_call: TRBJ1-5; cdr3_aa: CASSQGQGARGNQPQHF
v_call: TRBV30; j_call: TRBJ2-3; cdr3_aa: CAWSRGTGGSTDTQYF
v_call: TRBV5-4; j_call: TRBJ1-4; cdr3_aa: CASSQDKLREKLFF
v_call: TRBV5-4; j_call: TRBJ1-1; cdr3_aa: CASSPTGEAFF
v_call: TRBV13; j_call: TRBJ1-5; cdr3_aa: CASSLELGGLSNQPQHF
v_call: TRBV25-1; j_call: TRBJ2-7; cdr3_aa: CASRRTAGDYEQYF
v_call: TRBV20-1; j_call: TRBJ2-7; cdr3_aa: CSASHPSGETYEQYF
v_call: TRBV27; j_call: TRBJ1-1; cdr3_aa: CASSLGARQSNLEAFF
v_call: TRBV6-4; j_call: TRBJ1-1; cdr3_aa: CASSAQSNTEAFF
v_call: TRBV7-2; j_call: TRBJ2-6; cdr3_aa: CASSPGQGKTFGANVLTF
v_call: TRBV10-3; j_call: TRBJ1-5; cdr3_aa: CAIGGQGGQPQHF
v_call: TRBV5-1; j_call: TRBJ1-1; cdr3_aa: CASSLQGEVEYDTEAFF